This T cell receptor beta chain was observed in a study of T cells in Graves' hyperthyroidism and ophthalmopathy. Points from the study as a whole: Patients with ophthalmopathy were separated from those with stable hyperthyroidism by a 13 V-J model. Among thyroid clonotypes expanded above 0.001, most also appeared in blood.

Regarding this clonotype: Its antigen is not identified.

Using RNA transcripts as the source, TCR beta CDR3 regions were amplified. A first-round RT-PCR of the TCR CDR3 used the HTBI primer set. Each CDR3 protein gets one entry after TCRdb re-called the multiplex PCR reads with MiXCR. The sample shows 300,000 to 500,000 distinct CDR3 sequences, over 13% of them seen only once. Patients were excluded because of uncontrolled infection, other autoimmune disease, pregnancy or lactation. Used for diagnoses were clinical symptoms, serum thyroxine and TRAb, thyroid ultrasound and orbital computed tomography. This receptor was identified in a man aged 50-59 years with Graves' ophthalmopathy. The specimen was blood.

For the CDR3, the DNA is TGTGCCAGCAGTTCTAGCGGGAGTCGCGACAATGAGCAGTTCTTC. Protein product: CASSSSGSRDNEQFF. The V and J genes are TRBV6-1 and TRBJ2-1; 10 nucleotides match TRBD2. The length of the CDR3 is 15 residues. Losses at the gene ends were 5 bases for V and 5 bases for J; bases not matched to a gene: 6. Germline V CDR1 and CDR2: MNHNS, SASEGT.